The 5 T cell receptor beta chains given below trace back to one sample, sequenced in a study of T cell responses to AZD1222 COVID-19 vaccine. The repertoire was sequenced with immunoSEQ multiplex PCR; TCRdb's copy has only in-frame clones and lacks some. This sample carries about 140,000 clones, roughly nine tenths of them seen once, and the ten largest clones take roughly 3.2%. Sequenced here: peripheral blood, sampled on day 0 of AZD1222 vaccination. These receptors all stem from an adult in good health.

V is TRBV5-4 and J is TRBJ1-1; possibly TRBD1 for D (5 bases). The CDR3 totals 16 residues. Germline V gene lookup returns CDR1 SGHNT and CDR2 YYREEE (reference sequence). Deletions cut 7 bases from V and 1 base from J, with 20 bases between. The CDR3 loop reads CASSGGFGSTNTEAFF. In DNA, the CDR3 is TGTGCCAGCTCGGGGGGTTTTGGGTCTACGAACACTGAAGCTTTCTTT.

The V call is TRBV7-3, the J call TRBJ2-3, with 11 bases matching TRBD2. V dropped 5 bases and J dropped 3; count of bases not matched to a gene: 7. The germline gives CDR1 SGHTA, CDR2 FQGTGA. The CDR3 runs to 16 residues. CDR3 sequence: CASSVAGTSGTDTQYF. CDR3 nucleotides: TGTGCCAGCAGCGTAGCCGGGACTAGCGGAACAGATACGCAGTATTTT.

The rearrangement joins TRBV6-5 to TRBJ1-6; 7 nucleotides match TRBD1. The V and J ends lost 3 bases and 7 bases, in that order; junction bases with no gene match: 6. From germline, CDR1 is MNHEY and CDR2 SVGAGI. The CDR3 length is 15 residues. CDR3 region: CASSYQGVGNSPLHF. The CDR3 DNA follows: TGTGCCAGCAGTTATCAGGGGGTTGGGAATTCACCCCTCCACTTT.

This chain links TRBV12-5 with TRBJ1-1; tentative D call: TRBD1 (5 bases). The CDR3 has 14 amino acids. V dropped 1 base and J dropped 6 bases, with 12 bases sitting between them. Germline CDR1 is LGHNT and CDR2 is FRNRAP. The CDR3, as DNA: TGTGCTAGTGGTTTGGGACAAAGAGGGGCTGAAGCTTTCTTT. Amino acid sequence: CASGLGQRGAEAFF.

The rearrangement links TRBV27 to TRBJ2-1; TRBD1 matches 10 bases. V shed 5 bases, J shed 9 bases, and the junction held 7 bases outside the gene matches. From germline, CDR1 is MNHEY and CDR2 SMNVEV (reference sequence). The CDR3 has 14 residues. The CDR3 nucleotides are TGTGCCAGCAGTCTGGGGACAGGGGTCACTGAGCAGTTCTTC. This sequence encodes CASSLGTGVTEQFF.